A single sample is the source of the 28 T cell receptor beta chains below, sequenced in a study of blood T cell repertoires in COVID-19 (dated by TCRdb to 2018 to 2020). The library relied on the immunoSEQ multiplex PCR assay. TCRdb holds this immuneACCESS table with in-frame rearrangements only. Some clones are missing; in checked studies, unresolved V genes explain under half, and the rest has no known cause. The sample table shows fewer than 250,000 clones, and 76% are seen once. Jointly, the top ten make up around 17% of the sample. Sequenced: PBMCs or T cells enriched from blood (not recorded which). The receptors stem from a woman aged 45-65 years with acute COVID-19.

This clone was observed a handful of times. The chain employs TRBV11-2 and TRBJ1-4, with a tentative D call TRBD1 (5 bases). This CDR3 has 14 amino acids. CDR1 is SGHAT and CDR2 is FQNNGV in the germline V gene. The germline V and J ends were trimmed by 4 bases and 5 bases, with 11 bases remaining between them. The DNA for the CDR3 is TGTGCCAGCAGCTGGGGCAGCTCGAATGAAAAACTGTTTTTT. Protein product: CASSWGSSNEKLFF.

This clone was counted at least ten times. The rearrangement links TRBV3-1 (or the pseudogene TRBV3-2) to TRBJ2-2; 9 bases align to TRBD1. V lost 1 base, J lost 6 bases, and 3 bases stayed unmatched. This CDR3 has 15 residues. The germline CDR1 and CDR2 sequences are LGHDT and YNNKEL (reference sequence). Here the CDR3 DNA reads TGTGCCAGCAGCCAAGGGGACAGGGCGTCCGGGGAGCTGTTTTTT. Translating gives CASSQGDRASGELFF.

This clone was found many times. The J gene is TRBJ2-4, the V gene TRBV5-6, with TRBD2 as a possible D gene (5 bases). The V and J ends lost 5 bases and 4 bases respectively, with 13 bases between them. The germline gives CDR1 SGHDT, CDR2 YYEEEE. This CDR3 is 14 amino acids long. The CDR3 DNA reads TGTGCCAGCAGACGATACACGGGAAAAAACATTCAGTACTTC. Its translation is CASRRYTGKNIQYF.

V usage is TRBV28 and J usage is TRBJ1-5; the D is unclear. V was shortened by 5 bases and J by 2 bases, with 4 bases between the two germline ends. The CDR3 totals 12 residues. Germline values: CDR1 MDHEN, CDR2 SYDVKM. CDR3 coding DNA: TGTGCCAGCAGTGAGCGCAATCAGCCCCAGCATTTT. This translates into CASSERNQPQHF.

The rearrangement uses TRBV19 and TRBJ1-1; the D is unclear. Germline CDR1 reads LNHDA; CDR2 reads SQIVND (reference sequence). Trimming shortened V by 3 bases and J by 3 bases, and 5 bases separated the two germline ends. CDR3 length equals 12 residues. The CDR3 reads CASSIPDTEAFF. CDR3 nucleotide sequence: TGTGCCAGTAGTATCCCGGACACTGAAGCTTTCTTT.

The V gene is TRBV9, the J gene TRBJ2-5; TRBD2 agrees at 10 bases. The CDR3 consists of 16 residues. Germline trimming cut 4 bases from V and 3 bases from J; bases unmatched to any gene: 9. Germline V lookup: CDR1 SGDLS, CDR2 YYNGEE. CDR3 protein: CASSPQAGGVKETQYF. The DNA of the CDR3 is TGTGCCAGCAGCCCTCAAGCGGGGGGGGTAAAAGAGACCCAGTACTTC.

The chain employs TRBV2 and TRBJ1-6, with TRBD1 identical over 7 bases. The germline V gene encodes CDR1 SNHLY and CDR2 FYNNEI. CDR3 length: 13 residues. The ends lost 2 bases at V and 9 bases at J; junction bases unmatched: 1. CDR3 DNA sequence: TGTGCCAGCAGTGAAAGGGACAGTTCACCCCTCCACTTT. Its protein is CASSERDSSPLHF.

The CDR3 DNA is TGTGCCAGCAGCCTAGGGGACAGGGCCGAAAAACTGTTTTTT. Amino acid sequence: CASSLGDRAEKLFF. The chain carries TRBV28 and TRBJ1-4, with 9 bases that match TRBD1. CDR3 length: 14 residues. Germline loops: CDR1 MDHEN, CDR2 SYDVKM. V lost 6 bases, J lost 8 bases, and 7 bases stayed unmatched.

The chain employs TRBV5-6 and TRBJ2-1; 10 bases line up with TRBD1. Germline values: CDR1 SGHDT, CDR2 YYEEEE. The CDR3 has 15 residues. V was clipped by 4 bases and J by 4 bases; unmatched bases: 5. The CDR3: CASSVGQGVYNEQFF. DNA for the CDR3: TGTGCCAGCAGCGTTGGACAGGGGGTTTACAATGAGCAGTTCTTC. Supplemented by reference TRBV5-6 and TRBJ2-1, the full variable domain reads DAGVTQSPTHLIKTRGQQVTLRCSPKSGHDTVSWYQQALGQGPQFIFQYYEEEERQRGNFPDRFSGHQFPNYSSELNVNALLLGDSALYLCASSVGQGVYNEQFFGPGTRLTVL.

The chain links TRBV5-1 to TRBJ1-4; a possible D gene is TRBD1 (5 bases). Germline V gene data show CDR1 as SGHRS and CDR2 as YFSETQ. Deletions cut 0 bases from V and 7 bases from J, with 13 bases between. This CDR3 is built from 15 residues. CDR3 protein: CASSLEPGVGEKLFF. In DNA form, the CDR3 reads TGCGCCAGCAGCTTGGAACCGGGGGTGGGTGAAAAACTGTTTTTT.

The rearrangement uses TRBV5-4 and TRBJ1-6; possible D gene TRBD1, 6 bases. This CDR3 has 14 amino acids. Trimming took 5 bases from V and 8 from J, leaving 14 bases between them. CDR1 is SGHNT, CDR2 YYREEE, per germline (reference sequence). The CDR3 loop is CASRGGQRYSPLHF. In DNA form, the CDR3 reads TGTGCCAGCAGGGGCGGACAGCGATATTCACCCCTCCACTTT.

V and J are TRBV23-1 and TRBJ2-1, with D unresolved. Being an ORF, TRBV23-1 has a function that is uncertain. This CDR3 region has 17 residues. Trimming left V 4 bases short and J 0 bases short, with 16 bases between. The CDR3 DNA reads TGCGCCAGCAGTCCCCCTCACTCCTTTAGCTCCTACAATGAGCAGTTCTTC. It yields the protein CASSPPHSFSSYNEQFF.

The chain is built from TRBV5-5 and TRBJ2-6; D is perhaps TRBD1 (5 bases). From germline, CDR1 is SGHKS and CDR2 YYEKEE (reference sequence). Trimming stripped 0 bases from V and 1 base from J, with 11 bases between. This CDR3 has 17 amino acids. CDR3 region: CASSLEGLRSGANVLTF. In DNA, the CDR3 is TGTGCCAGCAGCTTGGAGGGGCTTCGATCTGGGGCCAACGTCCTGACTTTC.

The chain has TRBV19 and TRBJ2-5; TRBD1 matches 9 bases. The CDR3 totals 14 residues. Per the germline V gene, CDR1 is LNHDA and CDR2 is SQIVND (reference sequence). V shed 7 bases and J 5 bases; nucleotides not matched to a gene: 8. This CDR3 is CASTETGGSETQYF. CDR3 nucleotides: TGTGCCAGTACCGAGACAGGGGGTTCGGAGACCCAGTACTTC.

The chain combines TRBV5-4 with TRBJ1-3; the match to TRBD1 covers 9 bases. The CDR3 has 14 residues. Germline trimming cut 5 bases from V and 4 bases from J; bases unmatched to any gene: 4. In germline, CDR1 is SGHNT, CDR2 YYREEE (reference sequence). CDR3 residues: CASRPGTGGNTIYF. CDR3 DNA sequence: TGTGCCAGCAGACCCGGGACAGGGGGAAACACCATATATTTT.

Concerning this clone: Within the sample, other DNA sequences also encode this same CDR3. The chain joins TRBV24-1 to TRBJ1-2; a possible D gene is TRBD1 (5 bases). The germline V gene has CDR1 KGHDR and CDR2 SFDVKD. Trimming pared 0 bases from V and 8 bases from J, leaving 9 bases between. The CDR3 covers 13 residues. For the CDR3, the DNA is TGTGCCACCAGTGATTTGGGAGGGGCCGGCTACACCTTC. Translated: CATSDLGGAGYTF.

V usage is TRBV7-2 and J usage is TRBJ1-5; D not resolved. V gave up 5 bases and J gave up 2 bases, with 13 bases separating them. Germline CDR1 SGHTA, CDR2 FQGNSA. The CDR3 runs to 15 residues. CDR3 region: CASSPWEGRNQPQHF. Written as DNA, the CDR3 is TGTGCCAGCAGCCCTTGGGAGGGCCGCAATCAGCCCCAGCATTTT.

J is TRBJ1-2 and V is TRBV5-5; D might be TRBD1 (6 bases). This CDR3 is built from 14 residues. The V end was cut by 4 bases, the J end by 6 bases, with 16 bases between. The germline gives CDR1 SGHKS, CDR2 YYEKEE (reference sequence). The DNA of the CDR3 is TGTGCCAGCAGCCAATTTGAGGGGGTAGATGGCTACACCTTC. Its translation is CASSQFEGVDGYTF.

A word on this clone: This sample includes further DNA sequences coding for the same CDR3. The chain links TRBV5-1 to TRBJ2-3; TRBD2 matches at 10 bases. Germline V gene sequence: CDR1 SGHRS, CDR2 YFSETQ. The CDR3 covers 14 residues. J was trimmed by 4 bases and V by 2 bases; bases with no gene match: 1. This chain's CDR3 is CASSLSGGADTQYF. DNA of the CDR3: TGCGCCAGCAGCTTAAGCGGGGGGGCAGATACGCAGTATTTT.

The CDR3 bases are TGTGCCAGCAGGTTTCTACACAGAGAGAACACTGAAGCTTTCTTT. Its protein is CASRFLHRENTEAFF. The chain is built from TRBV28 and TRBJ1-1; D gene uncertain. This CDR3 is built from 15 residues. V lost 6 bases, J lost 1 base, and 15 bases lay in between. Looked up from germline, CDR1 is MDHEN and CDR2 is SYDVKM.

The table lists this clone with a count of one. The V gene is TRBV9, the J gene TRBJ1-5, with a possible D match to TRBD1 (6 bases). This CDR3 region has 15 residues. Between the trimmed V and J ends, which lost 0 bases and 4 bases, there was a span of 11 bases. Germline CDR1 reads SGDLS; CDR2 reads YYNGEE. Here the CDR3 reads CASSVGAGDNQPQHF. The CDR3 DNA reads as TGTGCCAGCAGCGTAGGGGCAGGGGATAATCAGCCCCAGCATTTT.

The chain joins TRBV25-1 to TRBJ1-1, with 7 nucleotides matching TRBD1. Germline values: CDR1 MGHDK, CDR2 SYGVNS. The CDR3 consists of 15 residues. The V gene end was trimmed by 4 bases and the J gene end by 0 bases; junction bases not matched to a gene: 5. CDR3 in DNA: TGTGCCAGCAGTGTCTTTACAGGGGTGAACACTGAAGCTTTCTTT. As protein: CASSVFTGVNTEAFF.

This CDR3 is CASSPNAAMVETQYF. DNA of the CDR3: TGTGCCAGCAGCCCCAACGCCGCGATGGTTGAGACCCAGTACTTC. This sequence joins TRBV11-2 and TRBJ2-5; no firm D call. With 5 bases removed from V and 5 bases from J, the gap between germline ends came to 18 bases. Germline CDR1 is SGHAT and CDR2 is FQNNGV. The CDR3 contains 15 residues.

The chain carries TRBV19 and TRBJ1-2; tentative D call: TRBD1 (6 bases). The germline V gene has CDR1 LNHDA and CDR2 SQIVND (reference sequence). The CDR3 extends over 13 amino acids. V was cut by 7 bases and J by 8 bases, with 17 bases left in between. CDR3 DNA sequence: TGTGCCAGTATCCCACAGGGTCGTACAGGCTACACCTTC. Its translation is CASIPQGRTGYTF.

This chain joins TRBV28 and TRBJ1-5; a possible D gene is TRBD1 (5 bases). Trimming took off 4 bases at V and 1 base at J, with 17 bases between the two ends. The germline V gene encodes CDR1 MDHEN and CDR2 SYDVKM. This CDR3 region has 17 residues. CDR3 nucleotides: TGTGCCAGCAGTTCCCAGGGAGGTTCGCGGAGCAATCAGCCCCAGCATTTT. Amino acid sequence: CASSSQGGSRSNQPQHF.

The rearrangement joins TRBV19 to TRBJ1-2; D is unclear. Trimming left V 6 bases short and J 0 bases short, with 20 bases between. Germline loops: CDR1 LNHDA, CDR2 SQIVND (reference sequence). The CDR3 loop spans 17 amino acids. The CDR3 sequence: CASSKTLGGRSNYGYTF. For the CDR3, the DNA is TGTGCCAGTAGCAAAACCTTAGGAGGCCGCTCTAACTATGGCTACACCTTC.

The J gene is TRBJ1-3, the V gene TRBV5-4, with D tentatively TRBD1 (6 bases). The CDR3 spans 15 residues. V was trimmed by 0 bases and J by 1 base, leaving 8 bases between them. In germline, CDR1 is SGHNT, CDR2 YYREEE (reference sequence). CDR3 sequence: CASSLDTGSGNTIYF. CDR3 nucleotide sequence: TGTGCCAGCAGCTTGGACACAGGGTCTGGAAACACCATATATTTT.

The rearrangement uses TRBV4-3 and TRBJ1-2; weak D call: TRBD1 (6 bases). In germline, CDR1 is LGHNA, CDR2 YSLEER. This CDR3 is built from 15 residues. The V end was cut by 4 bases, the J end by 5 bases, with 17 bases between. CDR3 bases: TGCGCCAGCAGCCCCGTCCGAGGGGGGGAATATGGCTACACCTTC. Amino acid sequence: CASSPVRGGEYGYTF.